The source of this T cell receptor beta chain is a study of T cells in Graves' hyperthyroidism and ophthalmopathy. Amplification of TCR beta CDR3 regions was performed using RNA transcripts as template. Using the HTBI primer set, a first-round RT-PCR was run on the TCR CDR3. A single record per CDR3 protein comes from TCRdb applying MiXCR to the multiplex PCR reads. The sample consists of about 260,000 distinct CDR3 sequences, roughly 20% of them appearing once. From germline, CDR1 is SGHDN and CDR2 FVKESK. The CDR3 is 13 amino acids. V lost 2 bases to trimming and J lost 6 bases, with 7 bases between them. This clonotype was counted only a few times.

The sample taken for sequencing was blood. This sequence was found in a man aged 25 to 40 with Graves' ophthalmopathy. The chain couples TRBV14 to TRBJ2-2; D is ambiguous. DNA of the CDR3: TGTGCCAGCAGCCAAACAAGGGCCGGGGAGCTGTTTTTT. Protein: CASSQTRAGELFF.